These 14 T cell receptor beta chains share one sample of origin, sequenced in a study of early T cells in non-severe SARS-CoV-2 infection (dated by TCRdb to 2020 to 2022). Library preparation used 5' RACE. TCRdb shows the sequencer as NextSeq 500. The public sequencing data were trimmed at Q25 with fastp and processed into clonotypes with MiXCR by TCRdb, which kept only in-frame beta chains. Rows merge per CDR3 protein into single entries with the most common DNA and genes. Counted in this sample were tens of thousands of distinct CDR3 sequences; about 10% of them appeared once. Around 3.7% of the sample lies in the top ten. Source: whole blood, taken at baseline. All receptors derive from an adult who was a healthcare worker with PCR-confirmed SARS-CoV-2 infection or an uninfected control (not recorded which).

This clonotype has a handful of counts. The genes are TRBV20-1 and TRBJ1-3; D is perhaps TRBD1 (6 bases). Trimming took 6 bases from V and 4 from J, leaving 10 bases between them. This CDR3 has 12 amino acids. In germline, CDR1 is DFQATT, CDR2 SNEGSKA (reference sequence). CDR3 region: CSARGRGNTIYF. DNA of the CDR3: TGCAGTGCCAGGGGACGGGGAAACACCATATATTTT.

This clonotype was recorded at least ten times. The chain joins TRBV27 to TRBJ1-4, with a weak D call TRBD1 (5 bases). The ends were cut back, 6 bases at V and 10 bases at J, with 18 bases in the middle. The CDR3 length is 14 residues. CDR1 is MNHEY, CDR2 SMNVEV, per germline (reference sequence). CDR3 region: CASRGPGLGGKLFF. CDR3 bases: TGTGCCAGCAGGGGACCGGGCCTCGGGGGAAAACTGTTTTTT.

This chain connects TRBV5-6 to TRBJ1-2; D unclear. The germline V gene encodes CDR1 SGHDT and CDR2 YYEEEE. Trimming removed 1 base from V and 6 bases from J, with 7 bases in between. The CDR3 has 12 amino acids. The CDR3 loop reads CASSLTLNGYTF. CDR3 coding DNA: TGTGCCAGCAGCTTGACGTTAAATGGCTACACCTTC.

This clonotype was counted only a few times. V and J are TRBV5-6 and TRBJ2-5; D may match TRBD1 or TRBD2 (5 bases each). The CDR3 runs 13 residues. CDR1 is SGHDT and CDR2 is YYEEEE in the germline V gene. V lost 3 bases to trimming and J lost 4 bases, with 10 bases between them. CDR3 protein: CASSSRGVETQYF. DNA of the CDR3: TGTGCCAGCAGCTCACGAGGGGTAGAGACCCAGTACTTC.

CDR3 loop: CASSSRTSGRGNEQFF. The CDR3 coding sequence is TGTGCCAGCAGCTCGCGGACTAGCGGGAGGGGCAATGAGCAGTTCTTC. The chain employs TRBV3-1 and TRBJ2-1, with 15 bases aligning to TRBD2. CDR3 length equals 16 residues. Germline V lookup: CDR1 LGHDT, CDR2 YNNKEL (reference sequence). Trimming removed 5 bases from V and 6 bases from J; junction bases left unmatched: 5.

The sample holds many counts of this clonotype. The chain joins TRBV10-2 to TRBJ1-1, with D unclear. The ends were cut back, 2 bases at V and 4 bases at J, with 17 bases in the middle. Per germline, CDR1 WSHSY and CDR2 SAAADI. This CDR3 spans 16 amino acids. Here the CDR3 DNA reads TGCGCCAGCAGTGAGGGGTCCTTGGTGCTCCGCACTGAAGCTTTCTTT. It is translated as CASSEGSLVLRTEAFF.

The sample holds many counts of this clonotype. This rearrangement joins TRBV20-1 to TRBJ2-5; D ambiguous. The V end was cut by 1 base, the J end by 0 bases, with 15 bases between. Per the germline V gene, CDR1 is DFQATT and CDR2 is SNEGSKA (reference sequence). The CDR3 contains 16 residues. The CDR3 sequence: CSARGRRSKYQETQYF. The DNA of the CDR3 is TGCAGTGCTAGAGGTCGTAGATCGAAGTACCAAGAGACCCAGTACTTC.

This clonotype was recorded a few times. The chain carries TRBV5-1 and TRBJ2-5, with 8 bases identical to TRBD1. V was clipped by 0 bases and J by 4 bases; unmatched bases: 8. In germline, CDR1 is SGHRS, CDR2 YFSETQ. This CDR3 is 16 amino acids long. In DNA form, the CDR3 reads TGCGCCAGCAGCTTGGTTCCCCAAGACAGGGGAGAGACCCAGTACTTC. Encoded protein: CASSLVPQDRGETQYF.

Many counts were recorded for this clonotype. The chain has TRBV6-6 and TRBJ2-7, with D possibly TRBD1 on 6 matching bases. Germline values: CDR1 MNHNY, CDR2 SVGAGI (reference sequence). The CDR3 is 14 amino acids. Between the trimmed V and J ends, which lost 5 bases and 0 bases, there was a span of 11 bases. The CDR3 region has the DNA TGTGCCAGCAGTGCAGGACAGCCCTCCTACGAGCAGTACTTC. Its protein is CASSAGQPSYEQYF.

This clonotype was counted a few times. The rearrangement uses TRBV7-8 and TRBJ2-1; D remains ambiguous. The CDR3 sequence is 14 residues long. Germline CDR1 SGHVS, CDR2 FQNEAQ. V was trimmed by 1 base and J by 6 bases, leaving 10 bases between them. The CDR3 sequence: CASSLVSPFNEQFF. The CDR3 DNA follows: TGTGCCAGCAGCTTAGTAAGTCCCTTCAATGAGCAGTTCTTC.

Only a few counts were recorded for this clonotype. V and J are TRBV20-1 and TRBJ2-1; no clear D. Trimming removed 2 bases at V and 8 bases at J, with 19 bases between. There are 15 residues in the CDR3. Germline-derived CDR1 and CDR2 are DFQATT and SNEGSKA (reference sequence). This CDR3 reads CSARQASRAIHEQFF. In nucleotides, the CDR3 is TGCAGTGCTAGACAGGCCAGTAGGGCTATTCATGAGCAGTTCTTC.

The V call is TRBV12-3 or TRBV12-4, the J call TRBJ1-1, with unresolved D. This CDR3 contains 13 residues. The ends were cut back, 8 bases at V and 0 bases at J, with 10 bases in the middle. This CDR3 reads CASGNGLNTEAFF. The CDR3 nucleotides read TGTGCCAGCGGGAATGGGCTGAACACTGAAGCTTTCTTT.

This clonotype was detected ten times or more. V gene TRBV7-9 combines with J gene TRBJ2-7, with 9 nucleotides matching TRBD2. This CDR3 region has 15 residues. CDR1 and CDR2 from the germline V gene are SEHNR and FQNEAQ (reference sequence). With 5 bases clipped from V and 5 bases from J, the junction kept 10 bases outside the gene matches. DNA of the CDR3: TGTGCCAGCAGCGGATTAGCGGGAGCGTCCCACGAGCAGTACTTC. Its protein is CASSGLAGASHEQYF.

This clonotype was recorded a few times. The gene calls are TRBV6-1 and TRBJ2-6, with D perhaps TRBD1 or TRBD2 (5 bases each). This CDR3 region has 18 residues. The V gene lost 8 bases and the J gene lost 2 bases, with 22 bases spanning the gap. The germline V gene encodes CDR1 MNHNS and CDR2 SASEGT. CDR3 DNA sequence: TGTGCCAGCTCCCCCATGAGGGGAGCCGTAACTGGGGCCAACGTCCTGACTTTC. It is translated as CASSPMRGAVTGANVLTF.